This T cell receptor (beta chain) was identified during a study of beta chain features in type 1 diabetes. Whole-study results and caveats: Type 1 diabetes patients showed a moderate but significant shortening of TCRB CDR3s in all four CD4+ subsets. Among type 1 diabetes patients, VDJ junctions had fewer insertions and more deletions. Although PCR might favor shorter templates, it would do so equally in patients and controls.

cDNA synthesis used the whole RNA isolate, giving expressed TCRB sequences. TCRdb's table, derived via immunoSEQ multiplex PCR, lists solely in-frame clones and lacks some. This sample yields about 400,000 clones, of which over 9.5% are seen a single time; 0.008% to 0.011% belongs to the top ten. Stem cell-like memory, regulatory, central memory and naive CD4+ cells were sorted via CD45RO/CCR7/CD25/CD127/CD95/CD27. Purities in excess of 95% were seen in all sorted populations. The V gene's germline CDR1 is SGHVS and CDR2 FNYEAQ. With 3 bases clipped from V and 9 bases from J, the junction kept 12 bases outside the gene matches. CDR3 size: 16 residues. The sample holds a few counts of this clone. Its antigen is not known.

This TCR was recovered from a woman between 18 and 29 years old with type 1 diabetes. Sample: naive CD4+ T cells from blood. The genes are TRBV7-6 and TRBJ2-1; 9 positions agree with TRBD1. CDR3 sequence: CASSFVPGQGSSEQFF. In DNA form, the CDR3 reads TGTGCCAGCAGCTTTGTGCCGGGACAGGGCTCAAGTGAGCAGTTCTTC. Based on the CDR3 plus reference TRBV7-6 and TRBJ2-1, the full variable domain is GAGVSQSPRYKVTKRGQDVALRCDPISGHVSLYWYRQALGQGPEFLTYFNYEAQQDKSGLPNDRFSAERPEGSISTLTIQRTEQRDSAMYRCASSFVPGQGSSEQFFGPGTRLTVL.